This TCR beta chain came from a study of human T cells and chemical hapten exposure. Study summary: TCR yields per sample varied mostly from small pooled library volume differences.

This clonotype came up many times. Sequencing started from total RNA isolated from unfractionated whole blood. TCRdb independently ran MiXCR on the 5' RACE reads; one entry per CDR3 protein. This repertoire shows about 140,000 distinct CDR3 sequences, 4.1% found once; its top ten account for around 1.5%. The sequence was collected from a female donor in good health.

This CDR3 is CAGRGDATDTQYF. The CDR3 DNA is TGCGCTGGTCGAGGGGACGCCACAGATACGCAGTATTTT. The chain combines TRBV29-1 with TRBJ2-3, with D tentatively TRBD1 or TRBD2 (5 bases each). The CDR3 length is 13 residues. CDR1 SQVTM and CDR2 ANQGSEA come from the germline V gene.